This TCR beta chain is drawn from a study of shared clonotypes between healthy human individuals. Findings and caveats of the study: The small donor group covered limited genetic and exposure diversity.

An assay was performed, and its level was deep. Every subset had its genomic DNA shared out evenly among several immunoSEQ plates. TCRdb keeps only in-frame clones here, not all; method: immunoSEQ multiplex PCR. The sample includes fewer than 600,000 clones, around 76% of them seen just once. A remark on this clone: Antigen unknown.

Germline-derived CDR1 and CDR2 are SNHLY and FYNNEI. With 6 bases clipped from V and 2 bases from J, the junction kept 4 bases outside the gene matches. This CDR3 spans 15 amino acids. Specimen: PBMCs. The chain carries TRBV2 and TRBJ2-3; 11 bases are shared with TRBD2. The sequence was collected from a woman in her thirties or forties in good health. Some clones in this sample may be carry-over from other donors' samples. In nucleotides, the CDR3 is TGTGCCAGCAGACCACTAGCGGGAGTCACAGATACGCAGTATTTT. Translating gives CASRPLAGVTDTQYF.